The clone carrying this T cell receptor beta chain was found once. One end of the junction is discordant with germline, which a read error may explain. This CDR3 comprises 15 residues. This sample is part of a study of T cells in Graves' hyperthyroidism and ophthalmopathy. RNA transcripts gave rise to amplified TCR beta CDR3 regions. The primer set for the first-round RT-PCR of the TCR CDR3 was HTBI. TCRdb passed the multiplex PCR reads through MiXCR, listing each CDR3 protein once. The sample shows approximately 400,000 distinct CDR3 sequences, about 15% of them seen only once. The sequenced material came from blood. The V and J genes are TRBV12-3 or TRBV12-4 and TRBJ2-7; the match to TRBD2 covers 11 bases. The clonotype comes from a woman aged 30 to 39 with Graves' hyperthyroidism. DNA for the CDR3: TGTGCCAGCAGTTTGGGACTAGCGGTCTCCTACAAGCAGTACTTC. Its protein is CASSLGLAVSYKQYF.